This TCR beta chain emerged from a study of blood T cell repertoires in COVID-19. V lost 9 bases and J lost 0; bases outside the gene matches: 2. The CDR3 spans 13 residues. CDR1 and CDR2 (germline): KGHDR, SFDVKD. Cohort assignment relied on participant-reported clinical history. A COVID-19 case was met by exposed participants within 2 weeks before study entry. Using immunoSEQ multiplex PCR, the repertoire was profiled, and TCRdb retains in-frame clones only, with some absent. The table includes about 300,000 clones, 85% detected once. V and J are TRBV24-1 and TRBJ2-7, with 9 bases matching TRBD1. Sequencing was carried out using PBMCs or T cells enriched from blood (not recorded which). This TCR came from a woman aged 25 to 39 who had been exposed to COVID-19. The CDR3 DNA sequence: TGTGCCACCGGGACAGGGAGCTCCTACGAGCAGTACTTC. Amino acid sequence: CATGTGSSYEQYF.